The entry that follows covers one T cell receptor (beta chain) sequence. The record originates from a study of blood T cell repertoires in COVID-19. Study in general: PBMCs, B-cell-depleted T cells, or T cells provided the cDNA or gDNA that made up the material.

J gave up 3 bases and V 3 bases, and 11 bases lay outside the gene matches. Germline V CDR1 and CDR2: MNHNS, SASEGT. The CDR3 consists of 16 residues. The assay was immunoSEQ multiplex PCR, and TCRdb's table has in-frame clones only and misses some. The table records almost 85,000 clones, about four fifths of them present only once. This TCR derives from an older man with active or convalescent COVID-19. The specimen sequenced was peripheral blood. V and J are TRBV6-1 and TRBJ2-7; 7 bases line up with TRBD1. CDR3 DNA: TGTGCCAGCAGTGACCAAAACAGGGGCGTGAGCTACGAGCAGTACTTC. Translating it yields CASSDQNRGVSYEQYF.